The present TCR beta chain was sequenced within a study of blood T cell repertoires in COVID-19. Looked up from germline, CDR1 is MNHNS and CDR2 is SASEGT. V dropped 2 bases and J dropped 4 bases, with 15 bases sitting between them. This CDR3 comprises 16 residues. The assay was immunoSEQ multiplex PCR, and TCRdb's table has in-frame clones only and misses some. The data show under 95,000 clones, around nine tenths seen once. This sequence originates from a woman of 80 years or more with acute or convalescent COVID-19. The sample comprised peripheral blood. The J gene is TRBJ2-1, the V gene TRBV6-1; TRBD2 might be the D (6 bases). In DNA form, the CDR3 reads TGTGCCAGCAGTGAACCGGCGGGGTCGGATTACAATGAGCAGTTCTTC. It codes for CASSEPAGSDYNEQFF.